The next 14 T cell receptor beta chains were all read from a single sample in a study of T-cell memory formation after mild COVID-19. Each CDR3 protein gets one entry after TCRdb re-called the 5' RACE reads with MiXCR. The sample shows about 50,000 distinct CDR3 sequences, more than 10% of them seen only once. The sequencing sample was made of PBMCs or a T cell subset sorted from them (not recorded which). Receptor source: a man between 18 and 35 years old who had mild COVID-19 (a few samples of this study predate the infection). Cell type and time point are not known.

This clonotype has just a few counts. This chain connects TRBV7-9 to TRBJ2-2; D gene ambiguous. Germline V lookup: CDR1 SEHNR, CDR2 FQNEAQ (reference sequence). The CDR3 covers 13 residues. Trimming removed 0 bases from V and 7 bases from J, with 6 bases in between. CDR3 coding DNA: TGTGCCAGCAGCTTAGCTCCGGTCGGGGAGCTGTTTTTT. Translating it yields CASSLAPVGELFF.

The chain carries TRBV6-6 and TRBJ1-1; the D is unclear. Germline V CDR1 and CDR2: MNHNY, SVGAGI (reference sequence). The CDR3 consists of 10 residues. With 8 bases removed from V and 7 bases from J, the gap between germline ends came to 8 bases. This CDR3 reads CASGYSEAFF. The CDR3 DNA sequence: TGTGCCAGCGGGTACAGTGAAGCTTTCTTT.

The V gene is TRBV4-3, the J gene TRBJ1-5; D unresolved. V shed 0 bases and J shed 7 bases, with 13 bases lying between them. This CDR3 spans 15 amino acids. Germline lookup yields CDR1 LGHNA and CDR2 YSLEER. The DNA for the CDR3 is TGCGCCAGCAGCCAAGATAGGTCTGAGAGGCAGCCCCAGCATTTT. Its translation is CASSQDRSERQPQHF.

This chain connects TRBV27 to TRBJ2-3; no clear D gene. The CDR3 runs to 16 residues. Looked up from germline, CDR1 is MNHEY and CDR2 is SMNVEV (reference sequence). V lost 5 bases to trimming and J lost 0 bases, with 15 bases between them. The DNA for the CDR3 is TGTGCCAGCAGTCGCCTGACGGGCCCGAGCACAGATACGCAGTATTTT. Amino acid sequence: CASSRLTGPSTDTQYF.

This clonotype was found many times. This chain uses TRBV7-3 with TRBJ2-3, with D possibly being TRBD2 (6 bases). V was shortened by 2 bases and J by 0 bases, with 6 bases between the two germline ends. Germline lookup yields CDR1 SGHTA and CDR2 FQGTGA. The CDR3 has 14 residues. As DNA, the CDR3 is TGTGCCAGCAGCTTAGGGACTAGCACAGATACGCAGTATTTT. It encodes CASSLGTSTDTQYF.

This clonotype was picked up a small number of times. The CDR3, as DNA: TGTGCCAGCTCCCCCCTGACAGGGGGGTACGAGCAGTACTTC. Translating gives CASSPLTGGYEQYF. J is TRBJ2-7 and V is TRBV18; TRBD1 matches at 9 bases. J lost 4 bases, V lost 6 bases, and 7 bases had no gene match. The germline V gene encodes CDR1 KGHSH and CDR2 LQKENI. This CDR3 comprises 14 residues.

The table lists this clonotype with many counts. The rearrangement links TRBV9 to TRBJ1-6; 7 positions match TRBD1. This CDR3 contains 14 residues. The V and J ends lost 7 bases and 6 bases, in that order; junction bases with no gene match: 7. Germline V gene data show CDR1 as SGDLS and CDR2 as YYNGEE. The CDR3, as DNA: TGTGCCAGCGGAAAAGGGGGCAGTAATTCACCCCTCCACTTT. It translates to CASGKGGSNSPLHF.

The CDR3, as DNA: TGCAGTGCTAGGGGGGGCCCCGAGACCCAGTACTTC. Translating gives CSARGGPETQYF. The chain employs TRBV20-1 and TRBJ2-5, with D perhaps given as TRBD1 or TRBD2 (6 bases each). Germline V gene lookup returns CDR1 DFQATT and CDR2 SNEGSKA (reference sequence). The CDR3 extends over 12 amino acids. The ends were cut back, 3 bases at V and 5 bases at J, with 10 bases in the middle.

Only a few counts were recorded for this clonotype. The chain is built from TRBV6-5 and TRBJ1-3; TRBD1 aligns across 9 bases. CDR3 length equals 15 residues. J gave up 2 bases and V 6 bases, and 5 bases lay outside the gene matches. CDR1 MNHEY and CDR2 SVGAGI come from the germline V gene. This chain's CDR3 is CASRSQGATGNTIYF. The CDR3 DNA reads TGTGCCAGCAGGTCACAGGGGGCAACTGGAAACACCATATATTTT.

This clonotype came up a few times. The J gene is TRBJ1-2, the V gene TRBV21-1. TRBV21-1 is a pseudogene. The CDR3 extends over 18 amino acids. This CDR3 reads CASSKVGPSRSTNYGYTF. The CDR3 DNA reads TGTGCCAGCAGCAAAGTAGGGCCCTCAAGAAGTACTAACTATGGCTACACCTTC.

The chain is built from TRBV5-1 and TRBJ2-2, with D possibly matching TRBD2 (5 bases). V lost 3 bases and J lost 4, with 10 bases in between. This CDR3 spans 14 amino acids. The germline V gene encodes CDR1 SGHRS and CDR2 YFSETQ. The CDR3 bases are TGCGCCAGCAGCTACTCGGGATTCACCGGGGAGCTGTTTTTT. It is translated as CASSYSGFTGELFF. The full variable domain, completed using reference TRBV5-1 and TRBJ2-2, is KAGVTQTPRYLIKTRGQQVTLSCSPISGHRSVSWYQQTPGQGLQFLFEYFSETQRNKGNFPGRFSGRQFSNSRSEMNVSTLELGDSALYLCASSYSGFTGELFFGEGSRLTVL.

This clonotype was seen a few times. This chain joins TRBV7-2 and TRBJ2-1; tentative D call: TRBD1 (5 bases). This CDR3 contains 16 residues. Trimming removed 1 base at V and 2 bases at J, with 12 bases between. Germline CDR1 is SGHTA and CDR2 is FQGNSA. The CDR3 DNA is TGTGCCAGCAGCTTAGTAGGGGCAGCTACCTACAATGAGCAGTTCTTC. This translates into CASSLVGAATYNEQFF.

This chain joins TRBV20-1 and TRBJ2-7; 10 bases are shared with TRBD2. Per the germline V gene, CDR1 is DFQATT and CDR2 is SNEGSKA (reference sequence). The CDR3 contains 12 residues. V gave up 6 bases and J gave up 5 bases; unmatched junction bases: 4. CDR3 loop: CSASGGAHEQYV. In nucleotides, the CDR3 is TGCAGTGCCAGCGGGGGGGCGCACGAGCAGTACGTC.

This chain uses TRBV6-6 with TRBJ1-6, with a tentative D call TRBD1 (5 bases). Germline CDR1 reads MNHNY; CDR2 reads SVGAGI (reference sequence). The V and J ends lost 0 bases and 9 bases respectively, with 12 bases between them. The CDR3 has 15 amino acids. In nucleotides, the CDR3 is TGTGCCAGCAGTTACTCGCGGGGGATCAGTTCACCCCTCCACTTT. This sequence encodes CASSYSRGISSPLHF.